Here is one T cell receptor (beta chain) with its context. Its specificity is not known. This specimen comes from a study of graft-versus-host responses after intestinal transplantation. This CDR3 contains 13 residues. V shed 5 bases and J shed 4 bases, with 11 bases lying between them. Germline V CDR1 and CDR2: SEHNR, FQNEAQ (reference sequence). TCRdb keeps only in-frame clones here, not all; method: immunoSEQ multiplex PCR. Among about 100,000 clones, roughly 91% were seen once, and the ten largest hold about 0.18%. This TCR derives from a human donor who was the organ donor for an intestinal transplant. Sequencing used unstimulated CD4+ T cells sorted from spleen or lymph node cells, obtained before transplant. V usage is TRBV7-9 and J usage is TRBJ1-2; the D is unclear. The CDR3 spells CASSALVAYGYTF. In DNA, the CDR3 is TGTGCCAGCAGCGCCCTAGTGGCCTATGGCTACACCTTC.